The rows below give T cell receptor beta chains drawn from one sample of a study of cytomegalovirus exposure and HLA in healthy donors. This table comes from immunoSEQ multiplex PCR, and its TCRdb copy is limited to in-frame clones, with some not included. In the table there are approximately 120,000 clones, around nine tenths of which are singletons. The sample comprised PBMCs. Receptor source: a woman aged 18-29 years in good health and CMV-seronegative. CDR3s include the opening cysteine and the closing phenylalanine or tryptophan. Each record gives: clone size, V gene, J gene, D gene, CDR3 protein, CDR3 DNA. D genes are given only for firm matches. The size entry is marked missing in some rows and otherwise reads once, few, many or a size class.

clone size: .
V gene: TRBV19
J gene: TRBJ2-1
D gene: .
CDR3 protein: CASSIDRAGNPSYNEQFF
CDR3 DNA: TGTGCCAGTAGTATAGATCGGGCGGGAAACCCCTCCTACAATGAGCAGTTCTTC

clone size: .
V gene: TRBV5-1
J gene: TRBJ2-7
D gene: TRBD2
CDR3 protein: CASSLVAGVGYEQYF
CDR3 DNA: TGCGCCAGCAGCTTGGTAGCGGGAGTTGGGTACGAGCAGTACTTC

clone size: .
V gene: TRBV7-6
J gene: TRBJ2-7
D gene: .
CDR3 protein: CASSPRDKQHYEQYF
CDR3 DNA: TGTGCCAGCAGCCCACGGGACAAGCAGCACTACGAGCAGTACTTC

clone size: few
V gene: TRBV9
J gene: TRBJ2-7
D gene: .
CDR3 protein: CASSVDAFSYEQYF
CDR3 DNA: TGTGCCAGCAGCGTAGACGCGTTCTCCTACGAGCAGTACTTC

clone size: .
V gene: TRBV21-1
J gene: TRBJ2-3
D gene: .
CDR3 protein: CASSLLIAGARDTQYF
CDR3 DNA: TGTGCCAGCAGCCTACTAATAGCGGGAGCAAGAGATACGCAGTATTTT

clone size: .
V gene: TRBV19
J gene: TRBJ2-2
D gene: .
CDR3 protein: CASSIVLGGRNTGELFF
CDR3 DNA: TGTGCCAGTAGTATTGTTCTGGGCGGGCGGAACACCGGGGAGCTGTTTTTT

clone size: .
V gene: TRBV5-6
J gene: TRBJ1-5
D gene: TRBD1
CDR3 protein: CASSLERDRGGSDQPQHF
CDR3 DNA: TGTGCCAGCAGCTTGGAAAGGGACAGGGGAGGTTCTGATCAGCCCCAGCATTTT

clone size: .
V gene: TRBV5-5
J gene: TRBJ2-1
D gene: .
CDR3 protein: CASSLDSFSYNEQFF
CDR3 DNA: TGTGCCAGCAGCTTGGACTCCTTCTCCTACAATGAGCAGTTCTTC

clone size: once
V gene: TRBV28
J gene: TRBJ2-1
D gene: TRBD2
CDR3 protein: CASRYVGTSYNEQFF
CDR3 DNA: TGTGCCAGCAGATATGTCGGGACTAGCTACAATGAGCAGTTCTTC

clone size: .
V gene: TRBV30
J gene: TRBJ2-2
D gene: TRBD1
CDR3 protein: CAWEGQGGESGELFF
CDR3 DNA: TGTGCCTGGGAAGGACAGGGTGGTGAGTCCGGGGAGCTGTTTTTT

clone size: .
V gene: TRBV15
J gene: TRBJ2-1
D gene: .
CDR3 protein: CATSRDRGHLYNEQFF
CDR3 DNA: TGTGCCACCAGCAGAGATAGGGGACACCTCTACAATGAGCAGTTCTTC

clone size: .
V gene: TRBV5-1
J gene: TRBJ1-1
D gene: TRBD1
CDR3 protein: CASSPRTGDSREAFF
CDR3 DNA: TGCGCCAGCAGCCCACGCACAGGGGACAGCAGAGAAGCTTTCTTT

clone size: .
V gene: TRBV28
J gene: TRBJ1-3
D gene: .
CDR3 protein: CASSLLKGPGNTIYF
CDR3 DNA: TGTGCCAGCAGTTTATTGAAGGGGCCTGGAAACACCATATATTTT

clone size: once
V gene: TRBV2
J gene: TRBJ2-7
D gene: TRBD2
CDR3 protein: CASTGGLADSYEQYF
CDR3 DNA: TGTGCCAGCACCGGAGGACTAGCGGATTCCTACGAGCAGTACTTC

clone size: once
V gene: TRBV19
J gene: TRBJ2-7
D gene: TRBD2
CDR3 protein: CASRILAGSYEQYF
CDR3 DNA: TGTGCCAGCCGAATTCTAGCGGGGTCATACGAGCAGTACTTC

clone size: .
V gene: TRBV13
J gene: TRBJ2-5
D gene: TRBD1
CDR3 protein: CASSFIGQGQETQYF
CDR3 DNA: TGTGCCAGCAGCTTCATTGGACAGGGACAAGAGACCCAGTACTTC

clone size: .
V gene: TRBV5-4
J gene: TRBJ2-7
D gene: TRBD1
CDR3 protein: CASSRGQGTYEQYF
CDR3 DNA: TGTGCCAGCAGCCGAGGACAGGGCACCTACGAGCAGTACTTC

clone size: once
V gene: TRBV4-2
J gene: TRBJ2-4
D gene: TRBD2
CDR3 protein: CASSQGGLAGTLRSKNIQYF
CDR3 DNA: TGTGCCAGCAGCCAGGGAGGACTAGCGGGGACTCTACGTTCCAAAAACATTCAGTACTTC

clone size: .
V gene: TRBV19
J gene: TRBJ2-7
D gene: TRBD1
CDR3 protein: CASSGTDSYEQYF
CDR3 DNA: TGTGCCAGTAGCGGGACAGACTCCTACGAGCAGTACTTC

clone size: .
V gene: TRBV5-6
J gene: TRBJ2-3
D gene: TRBD1
CDR3 protein: CASKTGTTDTQYF
CDR3 DNA: TGTGCCAGTAAGACAGGGACCACAGATACGCAGTATTTT

clone size: .
V gene: TRBV1
J gene: TRBJ2-7
D gene: .
CDR3 protein: CTSSQPGQGSYEQYF
CDR3 DNA: TGCACCAGCAGCCAACCGGGACAGGGTAGCTACGAGCAGTACTTC

clone size: .
V gene: TRBV5-6
J gene: TRBJ1-1
D gene: .
CDR3 protein: CASSLNIMNTEAFF
CDR3 DNA: TGTGCCAGCAGCTTGAACATAATGAACACTGAAGCTTTCTTT

clone size: once
V gene: TRBV2
J gene: TRBJ1-1
D gene: .
CDR3 protein: CASTLDRGRAFF
CDR3 DNA: TGTGCCAGCACCCTAGACCGGGGGAGAGCTTTCTTT

clone size: .
V gene: TRBV2
J gene: TRBJ1-1
D gene: TRBD1
CDR3 protein: CASSNRDRGTNTEAFF
CDR3 DNA: TGTGCCAGCAGTAACCGGGACAGGGGAACGAACACTGAAGCTTTCTTT

clone size: once
V gene: TRBV28
J gene: TRBJ2-7
D gene: .
CDR3 protein: CASSPPDSTIPYEQYF
CDR3 DNA: TGTGCCAGCAGTCCCCCGGACAGCACTATACCCTACGAGCAGTACTTC

clone size: .
V gene: TRBV29-1
J gene: TRBJ2-5
D gene: TRBD1
CDR3 protein: CSVERFPGQGQETQYF
CDR3 DNA: TGCAGCGTTGAACGTTTTCCGGGACAGGGGCAAGAGACCCAGTACTTC

clone size: .
V gene: TRBV6-5
J gene: TRBJ2-3
D gene: .
CDR3 protein: CASNQGNTDTQYF
CDR3 DNA: TGTGCCAGCAACCAGGGGAACACAGATACGCAGTATTTT

clone size: .
V gene: TRBV11-2
J gene: TRBJ2-5
D gene: .
CDR3 protein: CASSLILQTQYF
CDR3 DNA: TGTGCCAGCAGCTTAATCCTCCAGACCCAGTACTTC

clone size: .
V gene: TRBV28
J gene: TRBJ2-1
D gene: TRBD2
CDR3 protein: CASSGSGRVNEQFF
CDR3 DNA: TGTGCCAGCAGTGGTAGCGGGAGGGTCAATGAGCAGTTCTTC

clone size: .
V gene: TRBV19
J gene: TRBJ2-1
D gene: TRBD2
CDR3 protein: CASSSGLAETNNEQFF
CDR3 DNA: TGTGCCAGTAGTTCGGGACTAGCGGAGACGAACAATGAGCAGTTCTTC

clone size: .
V gene: TRBV2
J gene: TRBJ1-3
D gene: .
CDR3 protein: CASTWTVYSGNTIYF
CDR3 DNA: TGTGCCAGCACCTGGACAGTATACTCTGGAAACACCATATATTTT

clone size: .
V gene: TRBV4-1
J gene: TRBJ2-1
D gene: .
CDR3 protein: CASSQDRSDGEQFF
CDR3 DNA: TGCGCCAGCAGCCAAGATAGAAGCGATGGTGAGCAGTTCTTC

clone size: .
V gene: TRBV5-1
J gene: TRBJ1-3
D gene: .
CDR3 protein: CASSPLGGSGNTIYF
CDR3 DNA: TGCGCCAGCAGCCCGTTGGGGGGCTCTGGAAACACCATATATTTT

clone size: .
V gene: TRBV4-2
J gene: TRBJ1-5
D gene: .
CDR3 protein: CASSQDRGLSGQPQHF
CDR3 DNA: TGTGCCAGCAGCCAAGACAGAGGCCTCTCGGGACAGCCCCAGCATTTT

clone size: .
V gene: TRBV4-1
J gene: TRBJ2-3
D gene: TRBD1
CDR3 protein: CASSPPTGATIRTDTQYF
CDR3 DNA: TGCGCCAGCAGCCCTCCAACAGGGGCCACTATTAGGACAGATACGCAGTATTTT

clone size: .
V gene: TRBV18
J gene: TRBJ1-1
D gene: .
CDR3 protein: CASSPLRGIEAFF
CDR3 DNA: TGTGCCAGCTCACCATTAAGGGGGATTGAAGCTTTCTTT

clone size: .
V gene: TRBV28
J gene: TRBJ1-4
D gene: .
CDR3 protein: CASSLVRRKEKLFF
CDR3 DNA: TGTGCCAGCAGTCTGGTTCGCAGGAAAGAAAAACTGTTTTTT

clone size: .
V gene: TRBV2
J gene: TRBJ1-5
D gene: .
CDR3 protein: CASKLMNQPQHF
CDR3 DNA: TGTGCCAGCAAATTAATGAATCAGCCCCAGCATTTT

clone size: .
V gene: TRBV4-2
J gene: TRBJ2-5
D gene: TRBD2
CDR3 protein: CASSLGLGAGGTQYF
CDR3 DNA: TGTGCCAGCAGCCTAGGCCTCGGGGCGGGGGGGACCCAGTACTTC

clone size: .
V gene: TRBV25-1
J gene: TRBJ2-3
D gene: TRBD2
CDR3 protein: CASSPTSESTDTQYF
CDR3 DNA: TGTGCCAGCAGTCCGACTAGCGAGAGCACAGATACGCAGTATTTT

clone size: once
V gene: TRBV5-1
J gene: TRBJ2-1
D gene: TRBD2
CDR3 protein: CASSLDSGRSYEQFF
CDR3 DNA: TGCGCCAGCAGCTTGGATAGCGGGAGGAGTTATGAGCAGTTCTTC

clone size: .
V gene: TRBV5-4
J gene: TRBJ1-1
D gene: TRBD1
CDR3 protein: CASSVTGVAEAFF
CDR3 DNA: TGTGCCAGCAGCGTTACAGGGGTTGCTGAAGCTTTCTTT

clone size: few
V gene: TRBV6-4
J gene: TRBJ2-3
D gene: .
CDR3 protein: CASSPSGSTDTQYF
CDR3 DNA: TGTGCCAGCAGCCCCAGCGGGAGCACAGATACGCAGTATTTT

clone size: .
V gene: TRBV6-5
J gene: TRBJ2-3
D gene: TRBD2
CDR3 protein: CASSYSDGTSADTQYF
CDR3 DNA: TGTGCCAGCAGTTACTCAGATGGGACTAGCGCCGATACGCAGTATTTT

clone size: .
V gene: TRBV5-1
J gene: TRBJ2-2
D gene: .
CDR3 protein: CASSLAAGATNTGELFF
CDR3 DNA: TGCGCCAGCAGCTTGGCCGCAGGGGCGACGAACACCGGGGAGCTGTTTTTT

clone size: .
V gene: TRBV13
J gene: TRBJ2-7
D gene: .
CDR3 protein: CASSFSGYEQYF
CDR3 DNA: TGTGCCAGCAGCTTTTCGGGGTACGAGCAGTACTTC

clone size: .
V gene: TRBV7-2
J gene: TRBJ2-3
D gene: TRBD1
CDR3 protein: CASSPGQGATDTQYF
CDR3 DNA: TGTGCCAGCAGCCCTGGACAGGGGGCGACAGATACGCAGTATTTT

clone size: .
V gene: TRBV6-4
J gene: TRBJ2-4
D gene: TRBD2
CDR3 protein: CASFRISGLAKNIQYF
CDR3 DNA: TGTGCCAGCTTCCGTATTAGCGGGCTAGCCAAAAACATTCAGTACTTC

clone size: .
V gene: TRBV11-2
J gene: TRBJ2-3
D gene: .
CDR3 protein: CASSLSGGGPGYF
CDR3 DNA: TGTGCCAGCAGCTTAAGTGGCGGAGGCCCGGGGTATTTT

clone size: .
V gene: TRBV6-6
J gene: TRBJ2-5
D gene: .
CDR3 protein: CASSFRGLETQYF
CDR3 DNA: TGTGCCAGCAGTTTTAGAGGGTTAGAGACCCAGTACTTC

clone size: .
V gene: TRBV13
J gene: TRBJ1-5
D gene: .
CDR3 protein: CASSFRGRNQPQHF
CDR3 DNA: TGTGCCAGCAGCTTTCGGGGGAGGAATCAGCCCCAGCATTTT

clone size: .
V gene: TRBV2
J gene: TRBJ2-5
D gene: TRBD2
CDR3 protein: CASSLAGGETQYF
CDR3 DNA: TGTGCCAGCAGTTTAGCGGGAGGGGAGACCCAGTACTTC

clone size: few
V gene: TRBV7-2
J gene: TRBJ2-3
D gene: TRBD2
CDR3 protein: CASSFIAGRTDTQYF
CDR3 DNA: TGTGCCAGCAGCTTCATAGCGGGACGCACAGATACGCAGTATTTT